These 5 T cell receptor beta chains were sequenced from one sample in a study of blood T cell repertoires in COVID-19. Method: immunoSEQ multiplex PCR; TCRdb's copy keeps in-frame clones and lacks some. This table holds about 190,000 clones, 75% to 90% found once. Sequencing was carried out using peripheral blood. The receptors originated from a man aged 60 to 69 with acute or convalescent COVID-19.

This clone was seen just once. The chain recombines TRBV6-1 with TRBJ2-1, with D unclear. The CDR3 consists of 16 residues. Germline CDR1 reads MNHNS; CDR2 reads SASEGT. V was cut by 4 bases and J by 2 bases, with 15 bases left in between. The CDR3 sequence is CASSGRLLPPYNEQFF. The DNA for the CDR3 is TGTGCCAGCAGTGGGCGACTCCTCCCGCCCTACAATGAGCAGTTCTTC.

This clone was recorded only once. V usage is TRBV7-9 and J usage is TRBJ1-3; D remains ambiguous. The germline V gene encodes CDR1 SEHNR and CDR2 FQNEAQ (reference sequence). CDR3 length equals 15 residues. V was trimmed by 2 bases and J by 0 bases, leaving 8 bases between them. CDR3 protein: CASSLMASSGNTIYF. CDR3 bases: TGTGCCAGCAGCTTAATGGCCTCCTCTGGAAACACCATATATTTT.

The genes are TRBV24-1 and TRBJ1-2, with 7 positions matching TRBD1. The CDR3 is 13 amino acids. The junction had 7 bases not matched to a gene; V was cut back by 1 base and J by 12 bases. The germline gives CDR1 KGHDR, CDR2 SFDVKD. The CDR3 DNA reads TGTGCCACCAGTGATTTCGGACAGGCCACCCACACCTTC. Translated, it gives CATSDFGQATHTF.

This chain uses TRBV7-2 with TRBJ2-5, with 8 bases that match TRBD1. The CDR3 sequence is 18 residues long. Germline CDR1 SGHTA, CDR2 FQGNSA. J gave up 6 bases and V 3 bases, and 18 bases lay outside the gene matches. CDR3 DNA sequence: TGTGCCAGCAGCTTCGGGCCCTTTCGGACAGGGACGGGAAAGACCCAGTACTTC. Translation: CASSFGPFRTGTGKTQYF.

The chain recombines TRBV10-3 with TRBJ2-7; 7 nucleotides agree with TRBD2. V lost 11 bases to trimming and J lost 3 bases; unmatched junction nucleotides: 7. CDR3 length: 12 residues. Germline CDR1 ENHRY, CDR2 SYGVKD. The CDR3 region has the DNA TGTGCCTCCGGGACTACAGGCTACGAGCAGTACTTC. Its protein product is CASGTTGYEQYF.